The 9 T cell receptor beta chains presented below share a single source sample, sequenced in a study of T-cell reconstitution after alpha-beta-depleted transplantation in children. A library of TCRbeta sequences, prepared with unique molecular identifiers, was generated. TCRdb passed the PCR reads through MiXCR, listing each CDR3 protein once. The table includes about 600,000 distinct CDR3 sequences, about 10% detected once. Specimen: PBMCs from the stem cell graft donor, collected from the stem cell graft. These receptors all come from a human donor who donated a stem cell graft to a child with acute myeloid leukemia.

This clonotype was observed at least ten times. The junction departs from the called germline gene at one end, perhaps through a read error. The V call is TRBV18, the J call TRBJ2-1, with 12 bases fitting TRBD2. This CDR3 is 15 amino acids long. Looked up from germline, CDR1 is KGHSH and CDR2 is LQKENI. CDR3 sequence reads: CASSPPGLAGNEQFF. The CDR3 DNA reads TGCGCCAGCAGCCCACCGGGACTAGCGGGCAATGAGCAGTTCTTC.

This clonotype occurred many times. The chain links TRBV7-2 to TRBJ2-7, with D unresolved. The CDR3 consists of 13 residues. The germline CDR1 and CDR2 sequences are SGHTA and FQGNSA. Trimming cost V 0 bases and J 0 bases, with 3 bases left between them. CDR3 nucleotide sequence: TGTGCCAGCAGCTTAGCCATCTCCTACGAGCAGTACTTC. It yields the protein CASSLAISYEQYF.

In its sample, this clonotype was seen many times. The chain employs TRBV5-1 and TRBJ2-2; D is uncertain. With 4 bases removed from V and 5 bases from J, the gap between germline ends came to 9 bases. Germline V gives CDR1 SGHRS, CDR2 YFSETQ. The CDR3 has 13 amino acids. For the CDR3, the DNA is TGCGCCAGCAGCCGTCGGTGGACCGGGGAGCTGTTTTTT. It codes for CASSRRWTGELFF. The full variable domain, in which reference TRBV5-1 and TRBJ2-2 provide the parts outside the CDR3, is KAGVTQTPRYLIKTRGQQVTLSCSPISGHRSVSWYQQTPGQGLQFLFEYFSETQRNKGNFPGRFSGRQFSNSRSEMNVSTLELGDSALYLCASSRRWTGELFFGEGSRLTVL.

This clonotype was observed a handful of times. The chain is built from TRBV20-1 and TRBJ1-2; no clear D gene. This CDR3 comprises 13 residues. Germline lookup yields CDR1 DFQATT and CDR2 SNEGSKA (reference sequence). Trimming removed 6 bases at V and 5 bases at J, with 16 bases between. CDR3 DNA sequence: TGCAGTGCCCTCCCCGGCGTAAGATATGGCTACACCTTC. This codes for CSALPGVRYGYTF.

This clonotype was recorded a few times. In DNA form, the CDR3 reads TGCAGCGTCCAGAGGGGTCGCGGTGCTGAAGCTTTCTTT. Its protein product is CSVQRGRGAEAFF. The chain recombines TRBV29-1 with TRBJ1-1; weak D call: TRBD1 (5 bases). V lost 6 bases and J 6 bases, leaving 17 bases between the germline ends. Germline-derived CDR1 and CDR2 are SQVTM and ANQGSEA. This CDR3 spans 13 amino acids.

The V call is TRBV6-2 or TRBV6-3, the J call TRBJ2-7, with D unresolved. Germline V lookup: CDR1 MNHEY, CDR2 SVGEGT. The CDR3 has 15 residues. V lost 2 bases, J lost 2 bases, and 13 bases lay in between. CDR3 nucleotides: TGTGCCAGCAGTTACCTCTCTAGAGGCCCCTACGAGCAGTACTTC. It encodes CASSYLSRGPYEQYF.

This clonotype was seen repeatedly, ten times or more. This chain uses TRBV28 with TRBJ2-7, with 7 bases that match TRBD2. The junction had 5 bases not matched to a gene; V was cut back by 4 bases and J by 2 bases. Germline V CDR1 and CDR2: MDHEN, SYDVKM. The CDR3 contains 14 residues. The CDR3 here is CASSSPGRAYEQYF. CDR3 DNA sequence: TGTGCCAGCAGTTCACCAGGGAGGGCCTACGAGCAGTACTTC.

This clonotype was detected only a few times. The chain couples TRBV3-1 to TRBJ2-7; D is uncertain. Germline loops: CDR1 LGHDT, CDR2 YNNKEL (reference sequence). The V end was cut by 4 bases, the J end by 4 bases, with 11 bases between. The CDR3 extends over 13 amino acids. CDR3 in amino acids: CASSPSSAYEQYF. DNA for the CDR3: TGTGCCAGCAGCCCATCATCGGCGTACGAGCAGTACTTC.

In its sample, this clonotype was seen many times. This sequence joins TRBV10-2 and TRBJ2-3; 10 bases line up with TRBD2. The germline CDR1 and CDR2 sequences are WSHSY and SAAADI. CDR3 length: 15 amino acids. V lost 6 bases, J lost 4 bases, and 7 bases stayed unmatched. The CDR3 bases are TGCGCCAGCAGGGTAGATAGCGGGAGGTCAGATACGCAGTATTTT. As protein: CASRVDSGRSDTQYF.